This TCR beta chain appears in the sequencing data of a study of tumor and adjacent non-tumor tissue in lung cancer (dated by TCRdb to the late 2010s). About the full investigation: The cohort included approximately 13 adenocarcinoma, a couple of squamous cell carcinoma and 1 small cell lung cancer patients. Sequencing generated a total of more than 95,000,000 productive TCRbeta reads, averaging around 4.3 million reads per sample. Ages among the approximately 15 patients ranged from roughly 30 to 85 years, there were 10 or so men and 5 women, and disease was at TNM stage I to III. More than 25 paired specimens, one tumor and one normal lung sample per patient, were profiled by TCRbeta CDR3 sequencing. The study compared bulk TCRbeta repertoires from lung tumor tissue and matched distant non-tumor lung tissue of some 15 lung cancer patients. Here is what the overall study found, with its caveats: In normal lung, the top 100 clones accounted for a significantly larger cumulative share of the repertoire than in tumor tissue. Tumor tissue showed significantly higher TCR diversity (inverse Simpson) than normal lung tissue, at about 410 vs 180 (P = 0.0075, Mann-Whitney U test). Only roughly 14 patients were in the cohort, and the authors stated that larger samples and more detailed clinical data are needed. Neither the sequencing platform nor unique molecular identifiers are mentioned in the methods. Peripheral blood was not sequenced, so blood TCRbeta repertoires were not examined in the lung cancer patients of the study. TCR diversity was significantly higher in younger patients, and higher tumor TCR diversity was associated with shorter overall and disease-free survival.

Library preparation employed multiplex PCR. Data came from an Illumina HiSeq 2500. Following protocols modified from ARM-PCR, the researchers constructed TCRbeta libraries through three rounds of nested PCR with primers (Table S4). PCR products of 200-500 bp were gel-excised and purified with the QIAquick gel extraction kit before sequencing. The paper's processing steps were these. Reads were cleaned using Trimmomatic, were merged into complete CDR3 sequences using FLASH, and were assigned to V(D)J germline segments using MiTCR. Clonal diversity was computed as the inverse Simpson's index with VDJtools. Productive reads were defined as in-frame sequences without a premature stop codon. TCRdb reprocessed the public reads (quality trimming at Q25 with fastp, clone calling with MiXCR) and kept in-frame beta chains. When rows share a CDR3 protein, they turn into one entry using the most common DNA and genes. Here the V and J calls rest on TCRdb's processing, not on the authors' analysis. Here the sample has roughly 90,000 distinct CDR3 sequences; around 80% occur a single time. The ten largest account for 21% of the sample.

RNA was isolated from bulk, unsorted tissue, and RNA quality was assessed with a NanoDrop ND-1000 and an Agilent 2100. Distant non-tumor tissue taken more than 3 cm from the tumor edge was used as the normal lung sample. The donors were newly diagnosed lung cancer patients admitted for thoracic surgery in China from August to November 2014 who had not received prior chemotherapy. Patients with previous radiotherapy or chemotherapy, or with another concurrent cancer, were excluded from the study. Surgical tissue pieces of roughly 1-2.1 cm3 were preserved in RNAlater solution and stored at -80 °C until use. CDR1 DFQATT and CDR2 SNEGSKA are derived from the germline V gene (reference sequence). Trimming takes 3 bases from V and 5 bases from J, and the germline ends sit 17 bases apart. The CDR3 starts with the cysteine, ends with the phenylalanine, and has 14 residues. The only DNA kept is the CDR3, 42 bases in frame from the first base.

Comment on this clonotype: Its antigen target is currently unknown. A much larger clone differs by one base, so this may be a read error.

This sequence uses TRBV20-1 and TRBJ2-7; no D gene is confidently identified. The sequenced sample was distant non-tumor lung tissue. The clonotype comes from a woman aged 45 to 65 with non-small cell lung cancer. The CDR3 region has the sequence CSASLTRFTNEQYF. Here is the DNA: TGCAGTGCTAGTCTTACCAGATTTACCAACGAGCAGTACTTC.